This is a list of T cell receptor beta chains from one sample in a study of cytomegalovirus exposure and HLA in healthy donors. The table came from immunoSEQ multiplex PCR; TCRdb's copy has only in-frame clones and leaves some out. This table holds over 200,000 clones, more than 85% found once. The material sequenced was PBMCs. These receptors were collected from a woman aged 18-29 years in good health and CMV-seronegative. Each CDR3 is given with its conserved first and last residue. A D gene is named only where the DNA matches it firmly. Rows give clone size only sometimes, using once, few, many, or a class for an expanded clone.

clone size: -; J gene: TRBJ2-7; D gene: TRBD2; V gene: TRBV10-1; CDR3 DNA: TGCGCCAGCAGTGAGACGGCCCCTAGCGGGAGGGGCTACGAGCAGTACTTC; CDR3 protein: CASSETAPSGRGYEQYF
clone size: -; J gene: TRBJ2-4; D gene: -; V gene: TRBV27; CDR3 DNA: TGTGCCAGCAGTTTAGGGTCAGGGGCCGGCGCCAAAAACATTCAGTACTTC; CDR3 protein: CASSLGSGAGAKNIQYF
clone size: -; J gene: TRBJ2-5; D gene: -; V gene: TRBV7-2; CDR3 DNA: TGTGCCAGCAGCTTGGCTAGCAACCAAGAGACCCAGTACTTC; CDR3 protein: CASSLASNQETQYF
clone size: few; J gene: TRBJ2-7; D gene: TRBD1; V gene: TRBV10-3; CDR3 DNA: TGTGCCATCTCGAGCGACAGGGGGCGAAAGAGCTCCTACGAGCAGTACTTC; CDR3 protein: CAISSDRGRKSSYEQYF
clone size: -; J gene: TRBJ2-5; D gene: TRBD2; V gene: TRBV5-4; CDR3 DNA: TGTGCCAGCAGGAGAGGTAGCCTAGCGGGAGAAGAGACCCAGTACTTC; CDR3 protein: CASRRGSLAGEETQYF
clone size: -; J gene: TRBJ2-3; D gene: TRBD2; V gene: TRBV4-2; CDR3 DNA: TGTGCCAGCAGCCAAGATTTAACTAGCGGCGGGGGAGATACGCAGTATTTT; CDR3 protein: CASSQDLTSGGGDTQYF
clone size: -; J gene: TRBJ1-3; D gene: -; V gene: TRBV9; CDR3 DNA: TGTGCCAGCAGCGGGTGGGCGGGAATCTCTGGAAACACCATATATTTT; CDR3 protein: CASSGWAGISGNTIYF
clone size: -; J gene: TRBJ2-7; D gene: TRBD1; V gene: TRBV7-9; CDR3 DNA: TGTGCCAGCATCAAGGGACAGGGGTTCTACGAGCAGTACTTC; CDR3 protein: CASIKGQGFYEQYF
clone size: -; J gene: TRBJ2-5; D gene: TRBD2; V gene: TRBV13; CDR3 DNA: TGTGCCAGCAGCTCACGACTAGCGGGAGTGGGAGAGACCCAGTACTTC; CDR3 protein: CASSSRLAGVGETQYF
clone size: -; J gene: TRBJ1-6; D gene: TRBD1; V gene: TRBV6-1; CDR3 DNA: TGTGCCAGCAGTAACCGGGACAGGTTAAATTCACCCCTCCACTTT; CDR3 protein: CASSNRDRLNSPLHF
clone size: -; J gene: TRBJ1-2; D gene: TRBD1; V gene: TRBV4-1; CDR3 DNA: TGCGCCAGCACCACCGACAGGGTCCCTGGCTACACCTTC; CDR3 protein: CASTTDRVPGYTF
clone size: -; J gene: TRBJ2-5; D gene: -; V gene: TRBV27; CDR3 DNA: TGTGCCAGCATAGCCTCGGGAGTAGCCCGAGGTGGGACCCAGTACTTC; CDR3 protein: CASIASGVARGGTQYF
clone size: -; J gene: TRBJ2-3; D gene: -; V gene: TRBV7-7; CDR3 DNA: TGTGCCAGCAGCTTACGGTTCGGGGGCACAGATACGCAGTATTTT; CDR3 protein: CASSLRFGGTDTQYF
clone size: -; J gene: TRBJ2-1; D gene: TRBD2; V gene: TRBV7-8; CDR3 DNA: TGTGCCAGCAGCTCTCACCGCCTCGGGAGCGGGAGGACAAAGCAGTTCTTC; CDR3 protein: CASSSHRLGSGRTKQFF
clone size: -; J gene: TRBJ2-5; D gene: -; V gene: TRBV7-2; CDR3 DNA: TGTGCCAGCAGCGGCCCCGTGGTCAGATCGTACCAAGAGACCCAGTACTTC; CDR3 protein: CASSGPVVRSYQETQYF
clone size: -; J gene: TRBJ2-1; D gene: TRBD2; V gene: TRBV27; CDR3 DNA: TGTGCCAGCAGTTTTAGCGGGGCTAGGGACAATGAGCAGTTCTTC; CDR3 protein: CASSFSGARDNEQFF
clone size: -; J gene: TRBJ1-1; D gene: TRBD1; V gene: TRBV7-2; CDR3 DNA: TGTGCCAGCAGCTCCGCTGGGACAGTTCAAAGGGAAGCTTTCTTT; CDR3 protein: CASSSAGTVQREAFF
clone size: -; J gene: TRBJ2-5; D gene: TRBD2; V gene: TRBV27; CDR3 DNA: TGTGCCAGCAGGCCGGGACTAGACATAAGATCGACCCAGTACTTC; CDR3 protein: CASRPGLDIRSTQYF
clone size: -; J gene: TRBJ2-2; D gene: -; V gene: TRBV5-1; CDR3 DNA: TGCGCCAGCAGCCTGAGCGGCAACACCGGGGAGCTGTTTTTT; CDR3 protein: CASSLSGNTGELFF
clone size: -; J gene: TRBJ1-2; D gene: TRBD1; V gene: TRBV27; CDR3 DNA: TGTGCCAGCAGTAAAATCGGGACAGGGGGCTTAAGCTATGGCTACACCTTC; CDR3 protein: CASSKIGTGGLSYGYTF
clone size: -; J gene: TRBJ2-1; D gene: TRBD2; V gene: TRBV29-1; CDR3 DNA: TGCAGCGTCTTAGGAAGCGGGAGTAACAATGAGCAGTTCTTC; CDR3 protein: CSVLGSGSNNEQFF
clone size: -; J gene: TRBJ2-1; D gene: TRBD2; V gene: TRBV7-6; CDR3 DNA: TGTGCCAGCAGCTTCGGGTCTAGCGGGAACCACGAGAATGAGCAGTTCTTC; CDR3 protein: CASSFGSSGNHENEQFF
clone size: -; J gene: TRBJ2-7; D gene: TRBD2; V gene: TRBV6-5; CDR3 DNA: TGTGCCAGCAGTTACGGACTAGTGACCTACGAGCAGTACTTC; CDR3 protein: CASSYGLVTYEQYF
clone size: once; J gene: TRBJ1-2; D gene: TRBD1; V gene: TRBV7-9; CDR3 DNA: TGTGCCAGCAGCTTAGGACAGGGGGACAATGGCTACACCTTC; CDR3 protein: CASSLGQGDNGYTF
clone size: -; J gene: TRBJ2-5; D gene: -; V gene: TRBV5-1; CDR3 DNA: TGCGCCAGCAGCTTGCAAGGACGAGGGGGAGAGACCCAGTACTTC; CDR3 protein: CASSLQGRGGETQYF
clone size: -; J gene: TRBJ2-5; D gene: TRBD1; V gene: TRBV5-1; CDR3 DNA: TGCGCCAGCAGCCTGGACAGGGGGCAAGAGACCCAGTACTTC; CDR3 protein: CASSLDRGQETQYF
clone size: -; J gene: TRBJ1-3; D gene: -; V gene: TRBV9; CDR3 DNA: TGTGCCAGCAGCGTATTAATAGCTTCTGGAAACACCATATATTTT; CDR3 protein: CASSVLIASGNTIYF
clone size: -; J gene: TRBJ1-1; D gene: -; V gene: TRBV9; CDR3 DNA: TGTGCCAGCAGCGTGACTCCTGAGGGAATGAACACTGAAGCTTTCTTT; CDR3 protein: CASSVTPEGMNTEAFF
clone size: -; J gene: TRBJ1-4; D gene: -; V gene: TRBV7-2; CDR3 DNA: TGTGCCAGCAGCCAACGCCCCGGGTGGGGCATTAATGAAAAACTGTTTTTT; CDR3 protein: CASSQRPGWGINEKLFF
clone size: -; J gene: TRBJ2-3; D gene: TRBD2; V gene: TRBV19; CDR3 DNA: TGTGCCAGTAGGACTACTAGCGGGATTACGCAGTATTTT; CDR3 protein: CASRTTSGITQYF
clone size: -; J gene: TRBJ2-5; D gene: -; V gene: TRBV6-5; CDR3 DNA: TGTGCCAGCAGTTACGAGAGCCAAGAGACCCAGTACTTC; CDR3 protein: CASSYESQETQYF
clone size: -; J gene: TRBJ1-2; D gene: TRBD1; V gene: TRBV5-5; CDR3 DNA: TGTGCCAGTCTGGCACAAGGACAGGGGGCGGGAGGCTACACCTTC; CDR3 protein: CASLAQGQGAGGYTF
clone size: -; J gene: TRBJ2-7; D gene: TRBD1; V gene: TRBV11-2; CDR3 DNA: TGTGCCAGCAGCGTTGGACAGGGACCCTACGAGCAGTACTTC; CDR3 protein: CASSVGQGPYEQYF
clone size: -; J gene: TRBJ2-1; D gene: TRBD2; V gene: TRBV27; CDR3 DNA: TGTGCCAGCAGGACTAGCGGGACGAATGAGCAGTTCTTC; CDR3 protein: CASRTSGTNEQFF
clone size: -; J gene: TRBJ2-3; D gene: -; V gene: TRBV12-5; CDR3 DNA: TGTGCTAGTGGCCCTAGGGACTCCACAGATACGCAGTATTTT; CDR3 protein: CASGPRDSTDTQYF
clone size: -; J gene: TRBJ2-1; D gene: TRBD1; V gene: TRBV7-2; CDR3 DNA: TGTGCCAGCAGCCTCGACAGGGAACAAGGGCAGTTCTTC; CDR3 protein: CASSLDREQGQFF
clone size: -; J gene: TRBJ2-7; D gene: -; V gene: TRBV4-2; CDR3 DNA: TGTGCCAGCAGCCCGCACTCTAAGTCCTACGAGCAGTACTTC; CDR3 protein: CASSPHSKSYEQYF
clone size: -; J gene: TRBJ2-2; D gene: -; V gene: TRBV30; CDR3 DNA: TGTGCCTGGAGTCGGAGTCCGAACACCGGGGAGCTGTTTTTT; CDR3 protein: CAWSRSPNTGELFF
clone size: few; J gene: TRBJ1-4; D gene: -; V gene: TRBV5-1; CDR3 DNA: TGCGCCAGCAGCTTGGCTGGCGGGTATCGGGGAAAACTGTTTTTT; CDR3 protein: CASSLAGGYRGKLFF
clone size: -; J gene: TRBJ2-7; D gene: -; V gene: TRBV7-2; CDR3 DNA: TGTGCCAGCACCCCAGGGGGGACTAGAAACTACGAGCAGTACTTC; CDR3 protein: CASTPGGTRNYEQYF
clone size: -; J gene: TRBJ1-2; D gene: -; V gene: TRBV5-4; CDR3 DNA: TGTGCCAGCAGCTTGGACTCCGGGCGCAGGGACTATGGCTACACCTTC; CDR3 protein: CASSLDSGRRDYGYTF
clone size: -; J gene: TRBJ1-5; D gene: TRBD1; V gene: TRBV19; CDR3 DNA: TGTGCCAGTATGAGGTCGGGGACAGGGGGCGCGGCTCAGCCCCAGCATTTT; CDR3 protein: CASMRSGTGGAAQPQHF
clone size: once; J gene: TRBJ1-3; D gene: -; V gene: TRBV18; CDR3 DNA: TGTGCCAGCTCACCGCAACAGGGCTCTGGAAACACCATATATTTT; CDR3 protein: CASSPQQGSGNTIYF
clone size: few; J gene: TRBJ1-1; D gene: -; V gene: TRBV5-1; CDR3 DNA: TGCGCCAGCAGAGACTCTAACACTGAAGCTTTCTTT; CDR3 protein: CASRDSNTEAFF
clone size: -; J gene: TRBJ2-7; D gene: TRBD2; V gene: TRBV18; CDR3 DNA: TGTGCCAGCTCACTAACTAGCGGGAGGCACTACGAGCAGTACTTC; CDR3 protein: CASSLTSGRHYEQYF
clone size: -; J gene: TRBJ2-7; D gene: TRBD1; V gene: TRBV11-2; CDR3 DNA: TGTGCCAGCAGCGTACGGGACAGGGTCTACGAGCAGTACTTC; CDR3 protein: CASSVRDRVYEQYF
clone size: -; J gene: TRBJ2-7; D gene: TRBD1; V gene: TRBV7-9; CDR3 DNA: TGTGCCAGCAGCTGGACCGGGACAGAGGACGAGCAGTACTTC; CDR3 protein: CASSWTGTEDEQYF
clone size: -; J gene: TRBJ2-1; D gene: -; V gene: TRBV7-8; CDR3 DNA: TGTGCCAGCAGCCCCCCTGGCGGGGCGGACCCGGAGCAGTTCTTC; CDR3 protein: CASSPPGGADPEQFF
clone size: -; J gene: TRBJ2-2; D gene: -; V gene: TRBV11-3; CDR3 DNA: TGTGCCAGCAGCTTTAGGGGCCCCGGGGAGCTGTTTTTT; CDR3 protein: CASSFRGPGELFF
clone size: -; J gene: TRBJ1-6; D gene: TRBD1; V gene: TRBV4-2; CDR3 DNA: TGTGCCAGCAGCCAAGAATACCACAGGGGTAGAGATTCACCCCTCCACTTT; CDR3 protein: CASSQEYHRGRDSPLHF
clone size: -; J gene: TRBJ2-3; D gene: -; V gene: TRBV9; CDR3 DNA: TGTGCCAGCACTTCGGTAGCAGATACGCAGTATTTT; CDR3 protein: CASTSVADTQYF
clone size: -; J gene: TRBJ1-1; D gene: -; V gene: TRBV7-3; CDR3 DNA: TGTGCCAGCAGCTTACAACAGAACACTGAAGCTTTCTTT; CDR3 protein: CASSLQQNTEAFF
clone size: -; J gene: TRBJ2-7; D gene: -; V gene: TRBV6-1; CDR3 DNA: TGTGCCAGCAGTGTATCCGGGATCGACGAGCAGTACTTC; CDR3 protein: CASSVSGIDEQYF
clone size: -; J gene: TRBJ2-3; D gene: -; V gene: TRBV11-2; CDR3 DNA: TGTGCCAGCAGCACCCCAGCGGAGCGCACAGATACGCAGTATTTT; CDR3 protein: CASSTPAERTDTQYF
clone size: -; J gene: TRBJ2-7; D gene: TRBD2; V gene: TRBV4-1; CDR3 DNA: TGCGCCAGCAGCCAACCCGGGACTAGCGGCGAGCAGTACTTC; CDR3 protein: CASSQPGTSGEQYF
clone size: -; J gene: TRBJ2-3; D gene: TRBD1; V gene: TRBV7-9; CDR3 DNA: TGTGCCTGGGACAGGGTAATTTTCTGGGGTTCAGATACGCAGTATTTT; CDR3 protein: CAWDRVIFWGSDTQYF
clone size: -; J gene: TRBJ2-1; D gene: TRBD2; V gene: TRBV5-1; CDR3 DNA: TGCGCCAGCAGCTTGGCTAGCGGCCCCTACAATGAGCAGTTCTTC; CDR3 protein: CASSLASGPYNEQFF
clone size: -; J gene: TRBJ2-5; D gene: -; V gene: TRBV28; CDR3 DNA: TGTGCCAGCACTGACAGATGGGTGATGAAGACCCAGTACTTC; CDR3 protein: CASTDRWVMKTQYF
clone size: -; J gene: TRBJ2-3; D gene: -; V gene: TRBV11-3; CDR3 DNA: TGTGCCAGCAGCTTAGGTGGCGCGGGGGCTTCCACAGATACGCAGTATTTT; CDR3 protein: CASSLGGAGASTDTQYF